Listed below are T cell receptor beta chains from one sample, sequenced in a study of T cell changes during pregnancy in multiple sclerosis. Generated by immunoSEQ multiplex PCR, the TCRdb table keeps only in-frame clones and is missing some. The sample carries approximately 46,000 clones, more than 90% recorded once. Material: CD8+ T cells from peripheral blood mononuclear cells, obtained after pregnancy. The receptors stem from a female donor with multiple sclerosis, enrolled in a pregnancy study. The CDR3 runs from the conserved cysteine through the conserved F or W. Each record gives: J gene, V gene, D gene, clone size, CDR3 protein, CDR3 DNA. D genes are given only for firm matches. Clone size appears in some rows only: once, few, many, or a class for an expanded clone.

j_gene: TRBJ2-2
v_gene: TRBV7-9
d_gene: -
abundance: -
CDR3aa: CATSVTGELFF
CDR3nt: TGTGCCACCTCGGTCACCGGGGAGCTGTTTTTT

j_gene: TRBJ2-3
v_gene: TRBV2
d_gene: TRBD2
abundance: -
CDR3aa: CASSELTSEHTDTQYF
CDR3nt: TGTGCCAGCAGTGAATTAACTAGCGAGCACACAGATACGCAGTATTTT

j_gene: TRBJ1-4
v_gene: TRBV30
d_gene: -
abundance: -
CDR3aa: CAWTVNEKLFF
CDR3nt: TGTGCCTGGACAGTTAATGAAAAACTGTTTTTT

j_gene: TRBJ1-2
v_gene: TRBV30
d_gene: -
abundance: -
CDR3aa: CAWSPRSYSDPNYGYTF
CDR3nt: TGTGCCTGGAGCCCCCGGAGCTACTCCGACCCTAACTATGGCTACACCTTC

j_gene: TRBJ2-7
v_gene: TRBV10-3
d_gene: -
abundance: -
CDR3aa: CAVAGSGILYEQYF
CDR3nt: TGTGCCGTGGCCGGGTCGGGGATACTCTACGAGCAGTACTTC

j_gene: TRBJ2-1
v_gene: TRBV6-4
d_gene: TRBD2
abundance: -
CDR3aa: CASSKASGSGNEQFF
CDR3nt: TGTGCCAGCAGCAAGGCTAGCGGGAGCGGCAATGAGCAGTTCTTC

j_gene: TRBJ2-5
v_gene: TRBV7-7
d_gene: TRBD2
abundance: -
CDR3aa: CASSRTSGVQETQYF
CDR3nt: TGTGCCAGCAGCCGGACTAGCGGGGTCCAAGAGACCCAGTACTTC

j_gene: TRBJ1-1
v_gene: TRBV5-1
d_gene: -
abundance: -
CDR3aa: CASRAGAGTEAFF
CDR3nt: TGCGCCAGCCGGGCGGGCGCCGGCACTGAAGCTTTCTTT

j_gene: TRBJ2-2
v_gene: TRBV19
d_gene: -
abundance: -
CDR3aa: CAGQINTGELFF
CDR3nt: TGTGCCGGACAGATTAACACCGGGGAGCTGTTTTTT

j_gene: TRBJ2-3
v_gene: TRBV6-1
d_gene: -
abundance: -
CDR3aa: CASSGVTETDTQYF
CDR3nt: TGTGCCAGCAGTGGGGTTACGGAGACAGATACGCAGTATTTT

j_gene: TRBJ1-1
v_gene: TRBV7-8
d_gene: TRBD1
abundance: -
CDR3aa: CASSQGTGRNTEAFF
CDR3nt: TGTGCCAGCAGCCAGGGGACAGGACGCAACACTGAAGCTTTCTTT

j_gene: TRBJ2-1
v_gene: TRBV27
d_gene: TRBD1
abundance: -
CDR3aa: CASSGSGTGVYNEQFF
CDR3nt: TGTGCCAGCAGTGGATCCGGGACAGGGGTCTACAATGAGCAGTTCTTC

j_gene: TRBJ2-1
v_gene: TRBV5-1
d_gene: TRBD2
abundance: -
CDR3aa: CASSLAPSGFNEQFF
CDR3nt: TGCGCCAGCAGCTTGGCCCCTAGCGGGTTCAATGAGCAGTTCTTC

j_gene: TRBJ2-2
v_gene: TRBV6-5
d_gene: -
abundance: -
CDR3aa: CAVHSGGELFF
CDR3nt: TGTGCCGTTCACTCGGGCGGGGAGCTGTTTTTT

j_gene: TRBJ1-2
v_gene: TRBV7-8
d_gene: -
abundance: -
CDR3aa: CASSLTHMYGYTF
CDR3nt: TGTGCCAGCAGCTTAACTCATATGTATGGCTACACCTTC

j_gene: TRBJ1-5
v_gene: TRBV27
d_gene: TRBD1
abundance: -
CDR3aa: CASGPGTGPNQPQHF
CDR3nt: TGTGCCAGCGGACCCGGGACAGGCCCCAATCAGCCCCAGCATTTT

j_gene: TRBJ1-2
v_gene: TRBV4-3
d_gene: -
abundance: -
CDR3aa: CASSQARRGSHGYTF
CDR3nt: TGCGCCAGCAGCCAAGCGAGGAGGGGTTCTCATGGCTACACCTTC

j_gene: TRBJ1-1
v_gene: TRBV19
d_gene: -
abundance: -
CDR3aa: CASSMGGWGNTEAFF
CDR3nt: TGTGCCAGTAGTATGGGAGGTTGGGGGAACACTGAAGCTTTCTTT

j_gene: TRBJ2-7
v_gene: TRBV2
d_gene: TRBD1
abundance: -
CDR3aa: CASTPFATGYEQYF
CDR3nt: TGTGCCAGCACCCCTTTTGCGACAGGGTACGAGCAGTACTTC

j_gene: TRBJ1-1
v_gene: TRBV27
d_gene: -
abundance: -
CDR3aa: CASSSTGSEAFF
CDR3nt: TGTGCCAGCAGTTCTACAGGCTCTGAAGCTTTCTTT

j_gene: TRBJ1-2
v_gene: TRBV7-3
d_gene: -
abundance: -
CDR3aa: CASSDTADYGYTF
CDR3nt: TGTGCCAGCAGCGATACAGCGGACTATGGCTACACCTTC

j_gene: TRBJ2-2
v_gene: TRBV19
d_gene: -
abundance: few
CDR3aa: CASSITGGNTGELFF
CDR3nt: TGTGCCAGTAGTATAACGGGGGGCAACACCGGGGAGCTGTTTTTT

j_gene: TRBJ2-7
v_gene: TRBV27
d_gene: TRBD1
abundance: -
CDR3aa: CASSSPGQGKNEQYF
CDR3nt: TGTGCCAGCAGTTCTCCGGGACAGGGTAAGAACGAGCAGTACTTC

j_gene: TRBJ2-1
v_gene: TRBV19
d_gene: TRBD2
abundance: -
CDR3aa: CASNGGGFLYNEQFF
CDR3nt: TGTGCCAGTAATGGGGGGGGTTTCCTTTACAATGAGCAGTTCTTC

j_gene: TRBJ2-7
v_gene: TRBV9
d_gene: -
abundance: -
CDR3aa: CASSAQGGTSYEQYF
CDR3nt: TGTGCCAGCAGCGCCCAAGGGGGAACCTCCTACGAGCAGTACTTC

j_gene: TRBJ2-6
v_gene: TRBV11-2
d_gene: -
abundance: -
CDR3aa: CASSSGPGAGANVLTF
CDR3nt: TGTGCCAGCAGCTCAGGCCCAGGGGCTGGGGCCAACGTCCTGACTTTC

j_gene: TRBJ2-1
v_gene: TRBV4-3
d_gene: TRBD2
abundance: -
CDR3aa: CASSQDPLPEAGGPHEQFF
CDR3nt: TGCGCCAGCAGCCAAGACCCGCTCCCTGAAGCGGGGGGGCCCCATGAGCAGTTCTTC

j_gene: TRBJ2-5
v_gene: TRBV13
d_gene: -
abundance: -
CDR3aa: CASSLQETQYF
CDR3nt: TGTGCCAGCAGCCTCCAAGAGACCCAGTACTTC

j_gene: TRBJ1-2
v_gene: TRBV6-5
d_gene: TRBD1
abundance: -
CDR3aa: CASSYAGGASYGYTF
CDR3nt: TGTGCCAGCAGTTACGCAGGGGGCGCTTCCTATGGCTACACCTTC

j_gene: TRBJ1-6
v_gene: TRBV6-5
d_gene: -
abundance: -
CDR3aa: CASSYGIGVSPLHF
CDR3nt: TGTGCCAGCAGTTACGGGATCGGGGTTTCACCCCTCCACTTT

j_gene: TRBJ2-7
v_gene: TRBV11-2
d_gene: -
abundance: -
CDR3aa: CASSLDRVRYEQYF
CDR3nt: TGTGCCAGCAGCTTAGACCGGGTTCGGTACGAGCAGTACTTC

j_gene: TRBJ1-5
v_gene: TRBV4-1
d_gene: -
abundance: -
CDR3aa: CASSQDGAGWNNQPQHF
CDR3nt: TGCGCCAGCAGCCAAGATGGGGCGGGGTGGAACAATCAGCCCCAGCATTTT

j_gene: TRBJ2-4
v_gene: TRBV6-4
d_gene: -
abundance: -
CDR3aa: CASSDLRVAKNIQYF
CDR3nt: TGTGCCAGCAGTGACTTGCGGGTAGCCAAAAACATTCAGTACTTC

j_gene: TRBJ1-1
v_gene: TRBV4-2
d_gene: TRBD1
abundance: -
CDR3aa: CASSQDLQGGSTEAFF
CDR3nt: TGTGCCAGCAGCCAAGATCTTCAGGGGGGTAGCACTGAAGCTTTCTTT

j_gene: TRBJ2-7
v_gene: TRBV11-2
d_gene: TRBD1
abundance: -
CDR3aa: CASSFNRGVDEQYF
CDR3nt: TGTGCCAGCAGCTTTAACAGGGGGGTCGACGAGCAGTACTTC

j_gene: TRBJ2-5
v_gene: TRBV6-1
d_gene: -
abundance: -
CDR3aa: CASSDGAGRQETQYF
CDR3nt: TGTGCCAGCAGTGATGGAGCGGGTAGACAAGAGACCCAGTACTTC

j_gene: TRBJ1-2
v_gene: TRBV7-8
d_gene: TRBD1
abundance: -
CDR3aa: CASSLFKMAGGADGYTF
CDR3nt: TGTGCCAGCAGCTTATTTAAAATGGCAGGGGGCGCGGATGGCTACACCTTC

j_gene: TRBJ2-7
v_gene: TRBV18
d_gene: TRBD2
abundance: -
CDR3aa: CASSPSPVTSGMSEQYF
CDR3nt: TGTGCCAGCTCACCGTCTCCAGTAACTAGCGGGATGAGCGAGCAGTACTTC

j_gene: TRBJ2-2
v_gene: TRBV27
d_gene: -
abundance: -
CDR3aa: CASSLSGTGELFF
CDR3nt: TGTGCCAGCAGTTTGTCGGGGACCGGGGAGCTGTTTTTT

j_gene: TRBJ1-3
v_gene: TRBV27
d_gene: -
abundance: -
CDR3aa: CASSLSGAGNTIYF
CDR3nt: TGTGCCAGCAGTTTGTCTGGGGCCGGAAACACCATATATTTT

j_gene: TRBJ2-7
v_gene: TRBV27
d_gene: TRBD1
abundance: -
CDR3aa: CASGWTGGSYEQYF
CDR3nt: TGTGCCAGCGGCTGGACAGGCGGCTCCTACGAGCAGTACTTC

j_gene: TRBJ2-5
v_gene: TRBV30
d_gene: -
abundance: -
CDR3aa: CAWSGGGASTETQYF
CDR3nt: TGTGCCTGGAGTGGAGGTGGAGCGAGTACTGAGACCCAGTACTTC

j_gene: TRBJ2-1
v_gene: TRBV6-5
d_gene: -
abundance: -
CDR3aa: CASSVGGAVSEQFF
CDR3nt: TGTGCCAGCAGTGTGGGGGGGGCGGTGAGTGAGCAGTTCTTC

j_gene: TRBJ1-2
v_gene: TRBV27
d_gene: TRBD1
abundance: -
CDR3aa: CASSITGGSYGYTF
CDR3nt: TGTGCCAGCAGTATTACAGGGGGTTCCTATGGCTACACCTTC

j_gene: TRBJ2-1
v_gene: TRBV6-5
d_gene: -
abundance: -
CDR3aa: CASSYSRSSSYNEQFF
CDR3nt: TGTGCCAGCAGTTACTCGAGATCGAGCTCCTACAATGAGCAGTTCTTC

j_gene: TRBJ1-1
v_gene: TRBV5-1
d_gene: TRBD1
abundance: once
CDR3aa: CASSSNLYQGAGTEAFF
CDR3nt: TGCGCCAGCAGCTCGAACCTATATCAGGGGGCAGGGACTGAAGCTTTCTTT

j_gene: TRBJ2-1
v_gene: TRBV29-1
d_gene: -
abundance: -
CDR3aa: CSVGQYNEQFF
CDR3nt: TGCAGCGTAGGACAGTACAATGAGCAGTTCTTC

j_gene: TRBJ1-1
v_gene: TRBV15
d_gene: -
abundance: once
CDR3aa: CATSRGRVGNTEAFF
CDR3nt: TGTGCCACCAGCAGAGGCCGGGTAGGGAACACTGAAGCTTTCTTT

j_gene: TRBJ2-3
v_gene: TRBV7-3
d_gene: TRBD2
abundance: -
CDR3aa: CASSFDGGAGDTQYF
CDR3nt: TGTGCCAGCAGCTTCGACGGGGGGGCCGGAGATACGCAGTATTTT